The 20 T cell receptor beta chains presented below share a single source sample, sequenced in a study of regulatory T cells in long-lasting Graves disease. The time point: newly diagnosed GD, antithyroid drugs for less than 3 months. Researchers made the TCR library from RNA that was extracted from PBMCs. Investigators prepared the TCR beta libraries by applying iRepertoire HTBI primers and Arm-PCR of CDR3 regions. MiXCR was run by TCRdb on the multiplex PCR reads, yielding one entry per CDR3 protein. Found here are 200,000 to 250,000 distinct CDR3 sequences, less than 20% of them singletons; the top ten hold approximately 12%. This same sample was also taken into another study, of T cells in Graves' hyperthyroidism and ophthalmopathy.

Sequencing was performed on peripheral blood mononuclear cells (PBMCs), taken at new diagnosis, from a patient treated with antithyroid drugs. The receptor source for this set is a woman under 40 with Graves disease.

On this clonotype itself: Since a far larger clone is one base different, this is likely a read error. The CDR3 DNA reads as TGTGCCAGCAACAACCGGGACAGGAACACCGGGGAGCTGTTTTTT. It is translated as CASNNRDRNTGELFF. The chain couples TRBV2 to TRBJ2-2; 7 bases are shared with TRBD1. Looked up from germline, CDR1 is SNHLY and CDR2 is FYNNEI. V was pared by 7 bases and J by 1 base, with 6 bases of the junction left unmatched. The CDR3 extends over 15 amino acids.

At least ten counts were recorded for this clonotype. This chain uses TRBV2 with TRBJ2-7, with 12 bases fitting TRBD2. The CDR3 runs 15 residues. The V and J ends lost 6 bases and 1 base, in that order; junction bases with no gene match: 4. The germline gives CDR1 SNHLY, CDR2 FYNNEI. This CDR3 reads CASRRLAGESYEQYF. CDR3 bases: TGTGCCAGCAGGAGACTAGCGGGGGAGTCCTACGAGCAGTACTTC.

This clonotype appeared many times. The chain couples TRBV7-9 to TRBJ2-1; TRBD1 matches at 10 bases. Losses at the gene ends were 5 bases for V and 5 bases for J; bases not matched to a gene: 9. Germline V gene sequence: CDR1 SEHNR, CDR2 FQNEAQ (reference sequence). The length of the CDR3 is 16 residues. The CDR3 loop reads CASSLAWDRGHNEQFF. For the CDR3, the DNA is TGTGCCAGCAGCCTTGCCTGGGACAGGGGACACAATGAGCAGTTCTTC.

This clonotype was detected ten times or more. The chain is built from TRBV7-3 and TRBJ2-2; D is uncertain. With 4 bases removed from V and 3 bases from J, the gap between germline ends came to 9 bases. From germline, CDR1 is SGHTA and CDR2 FQGTGA. This CDR3 contains 14 residues. CDR3 amino acids: CASSSDAYTGELFF. CDR3 in DNA: TGTGCCAGCAGCTCGGATGCCTACACCGGGGAGCTGTTTTTT.

This clonotype came up many times. The chain joins TRBV2 to TRBJ2-7; unclear D gene. The CDR3 runs to 12 residues. Trimming took 6 bases from V and 2 from J, leaving 8 bases between them. Germline V gene sequence: CDR1 SNHLY, CDR2 FYNNEI. DNA for the CDR3: TGTGCCAGCAGCGATGGAACCTACGAGCAGTACTTC. Translating gives CASSDGTYEQYF.

This clonotype was counted only a few times. The chain joins TRBV7-2 to TRBJ1-2; a weak D match, TRBD1 (6 bases). Germline values: CDR1 SGHTA, CDR2 FQGNSA. The CDR3 has 16 amino acids. V gave up 0 bases and J gave up 2 bases, with 13 bases separating them. Written as DNA, the CDR3 is TGTGCCAGCAGCTTAGCTCCCAGGGGAGGAAACTATGGCTACACCTTC. Its protein product is CASSLAPRGGNYGYTF.

The chain recombines TRBV19 with TRBJ2-5; D is unresolved. The CDR3 is made up of 19 amino acids. Germline CDR1 LNHDA, CDR2 SQIVND (reference sequence). V gave up 2 bases and J gave up 1 base, with 23 bases separating them. Here the CDR3 DNA reads TGTGCCAGTAGTATATCCTCCCCGTACTACATAAACGGCCAAGAGACCCAGTACTTC. Its translation is CASSISSPYYINGQETQYF.

This chain connects TRBV2 to TRBJ1-1, with TRBD1 identical over 7 bases. Trimming at V came to 5 bases and at J to 6 bases, leaving 12 bases not matched to a gene. The CDR3 has 15 amino acids. Looked up from germline, CDR1 is SNHLY and CDR2 is FYNNEI. CDR3 residues: CASSPQLGGGPEAFF. The CDR3 DNA sequence: TGTGCCAGCAGTCCCCAGTTAGGGGGCGGGCCTGAAGCTTTCTTT.

The gene calls are TRBV7-8 and TRBJ2-1; a possible D gene is TRBD1 (7 bases). The CDR3 has 15 amino acids. V was cut by 4 bases and J by 2 bases, with 12 bases left in between. Germline CDR1 SGHVS, CDR2 FQNEAQ. The CDR3 DNA sequence: TGTGCCAGCAGCTCCCAGGGGGGCACCTACAATGAGCAGTTCTTC. Amino acid sequence: CASSSQGGTYNEQFF. Full variable domain (rest looked up from reference TRBV7-8 and TRBJ2-1): GAGVSQSPRYKVAKRGQDVALRCDPISGHVSLFWYQQALGQGPEFLTYFQNEAQLDKSGLPSDRFFAERPEGSVSTLKIQRTQQEDSAVYLCASSSQGGTYNEQFFGPGTRLTVL.

There are many counts of this clonotype. The chain's CDR3 is CASGNYGQYNEQFF. The CDR3 coding sequence is TGTGCCAGCGGGAATTACGGACAGTACAATGAGCAGTTCTTC. The chain links TRBV6-1 to TRBJ2-1, with a weak D call TRBD1 (6 bases). The germline V gene has CDR1 MNHNS and CDR2 SASEGT. The V gene lost 8 bases and the J gene lost 4 bases, with 15 bases spanning the gap. The CDR3 is 14 residues long.

This clonotype was recorded many times. This CDR3 reads CASSFPRRGSQETQYF. CDR3 DNA sequence: TGTGCCAGCAGCTTCCCGAGGCGAGGTTCCCAAGAGACCCAGTACTTC. The J gene is TRBJ2-5, the V gene TRBV5-6, with unresolved D. Deletions cut 2 bases from V and 1 base from J, with 15 bases between. The germline gives CDR1 SGHDT, CDR2 YYEEEE. The CDR3 loop spans 16 amino acids.

This clonotype was seen at least ten times. The rearrangement uses TRBV25-1 and TRBJ1-6; no clear D gene. CDR1 MGHDK and CDR2 SYGVNS come from the germline V gene. V was pared by 8 bases and J by 0 bases, with 14 bases between. CDR3 length: 16 residues. The CDR3 is CASVGGVGSYNSPLHF. The CDR3 nucleotides are TGTGCCAGCGTAGGCGGGGTCGGCTCCTATAATTCACCCCTCCACTTT. Filled out from reference TRBV25-1 and TRBJ1-6, the complete variable domain reads EADIYQTPRYLVIGTGKKITLECSQTMGHDKMYWYQQDPGMELHLIHYSYGVNSTEKGDLSSESTVSRIRTEHFPLTLESARPSHTSQYLCASVGGVGSYNSPLHFGNGTRLTVT.

This clonotype was counted at least ten times. The chain is built from TRBV2 and TRBJ1-4; 7 bases fit TRBD1. Per germline, CDR1 SNHLY and CDR2 FYNNEI. CDR3 length equals 12 residues. With V trimmed by 6 bases and J by 11 bases, 6 bases remained unmatched. In DNA form, the CDR3 reads TGTGCCAGCAGGACTGACAGGGTGAAACTGTTTTTT. Translation gives CASRTDRVKLFF.

This clonotype has ten or more counts. This rearrangement joins TRBV5-1 to TRBJ1-1; no clear D gene. The CDR3 is made up of 16 amino acids. Germline loops: CDR1 SGHRS, CDR2 YFSETQ. Between the trimmed V and J ends, which lost 0 bases and 4 bases, there was a span of 16 bases. The CDR3 spells CASSLAQVLTSTEAFF. As DNA, the CDR3 is TGCGCCAGCAGCTTGGCGCAGGTTTTAACTAGCACTGAAGCTTTCTTT.

This clonotype showed up many times. The CDR3 sequence: CAWSGSPGTAYEQYF. The DNA of the CDR3 is TGTGCCTGGAGTGGGTCGCCAGGGACCGCCTACGAGCAGTACTTC. The chain is built from TRBV30 and TRBJ2-7; either TRBD1 or TRBD2 may supply D (5 bases each). Germline V gene lookup returns CDR1 GTSNPN and CDR2 SVGIG (reference sequence). V dropped 1 base and J dropped 2 bases, with 15 bases sitting between them. The CDR3 is 15 amino acids.

This clonotype was seen repeatedly, ten times or more. The rearrangement joins TRBV2 to TRBJ1-1; maybe TRBD1 (5 bases). The CDR3 is 15 residues long. Trimming shortened V by 2 bases and J by 6 bases, and 16 bases separated the two germline ends. CDR1 and CDR2 (germline): SNHLY, FYNNEI. The CDR3 region has the DNA TGTGCCAGCAGTGAACGAAAGGGGCCTGGCGCTGAAGCTTTCTTT. Translated: CASSERKGPGAEAFF.

This clonotype was seen many times. The CDR3 bases are TGTGCCAGCAGCTCTAGCGGAACCCCCACAGATACGCAGTATTTT. Protein: CASSSSGTPTDTQYF. This chain links TRBV28 with TRBJ2-3; 7 nucleotides match TRBD2. The CDR3 is 15 amino acids. V lost 6 bases and J lost 2; bases outside the gene matches: 8. Germline CDR1 is MDHEN and CDR2 is SYDVKM.

This clonotype showed up many times. The chain joins TRBV9 to TRBJ1-2, with D possibly TRBD1 on 6 matching bases. The CDR3 is 15 amino acids. Trimming removed 4 bases from V and 7 bases from J, with 20 bases in between. Germline loops: CDR1 SGDLS, CDR2 YYNGEE. CDR3 sequence reads: CASSPGVTGTSGYTF. Written as DNA, the CDR3 is TGTGCCAGCAGCCCCGGGGTGACAGGTACCTCTGGCTACACCTTC.

There are a few counts of this clonotype. This chain links TRBV29-1 with TRBJ1-2; the match to TRBD1 covers 7 bases. Losses at the gene ends were 6 bases for V and 8 bases for J; bases not matched to a gene: 12. Germline lookup yields CDR1 SQVTM and CDR2 ANQGSEA. This CDR3 has 13 amino acids. DNA for the CDR3: TGCAGCGTGGACAGGCCCTCGGGTGGGGGCTACACCTTC. Amino acid sequence: CSVDRPSGGGYTF. Filled out from reference TRBV29-1 and TRBJ1-2, the complete variable domain reads SAVISQKPSRDICQRGTSLTIQCQVDSQVTMMFWYRQQPGQSLTLIATANQGSEATYESGFVIDKFPISRPNLTFSTLTVSNMSPEDSSIYLCSVDRPSGGGYTFGSGTRLTVV.

The chain carries TRBV5-6 and TRBJ2-6, with a possible D match to TRBD2 (6 bases). This CDR3 is 14 amino acids long. Trimming cost V 5 bases and J 4 bases, with 10 bases left between them. CDR1 SGHDT and CDR2 YYEEEE come from the germline V gene. CDR3 DNA: TGTGCCAGCAGGCTTCGGGGGGGGGCCAACGTCCTGACTTTC. Protein sequence: CASRLRGGANVLTF.